This TCR beta chain was recovered during a study of Graves' ophthalmopathy and Graves' hyperthyroidism. Study overall: Ophthalmopathy not arising within 18 months of follow-up defined hyperthyroidism as stable. Study observations and caveats: For separating ophthalmopathy from stable hyperthyroidism, a 13-signature model gave approximately 90% sensitivity and roughly 77% specificity. The model predicted progression of ophthalmopathy with a sensitivity of roughly 70%, and its specificity was 72.22%.

A remark on this clonotype: What it recognizes is unknown.

Only newly diagnosed hyperthyroidism patients aged 18 to 65, with under 2 months' duration, were enrolled. CDR3 regions of TCR beta were amplified from RNA transcripts. First-round RT-PCR used HTBI primers; second-round multiplex PCR followed. Each CDR3 protein is one row after TCRdb ran MiXCR on the multiplex PCR reads. The table records 500,000 to 600,000 distinct CDR3 sequences, just under 40% of them present only once. The length of the CDR3 is 16 residues. The germline V gene encodes CDR1 MNHEY and CDR2 SMNVEV (reference sequence). V was shortened by 5 bases and J by 1 base, with 17 bases between the two germline ends.

The sequencing sample was made of peripheral blood or thyroid tissue (not recorded which). The V and J genes are TRBV27 and TRBJ1-1; D not resolved. This clonotype was sampled from an adult man with Graves' hyperthyroidism. CDR3 nucleotides: TGTGCCAGCAGTCCCGGACGGAGAATACAGAACACTGAAGCTTTCTTT. Translating it yields CASSPGRRIQNTEAFF.